This passage covers 26 T cell receptor beta chains from one sample sequenced in a study of cytomegalovirus exposure and HLA in healthy donors. PCR primers comprised 60 Vbeta and 13 Jbeta primers. The protocol was immunoSEQ multiplex PCR, while the TCRdb copy is restricted to in-frame clones and leaves out a portion. This sample yields some 110,000 clones, of which approximately 70% are seen a single time; roughly 10% belongs to the top ten. Sequencing was performed on PBMCs. These TCRs come from a woman in her thirties or forties in good health and CMV-seropositive.

The chain uses TRBV13 and TRBJ1-2; tentatively, D is TRBD1 (5 bases). The germline gives CDR1 PRHDT, CDR2 FYEKMQ (reference sequence). This CDR3 contains 21 residues. Trimming removed 1 base at V and 5 bases at J, with 32 bases between. CDR3 sequence reads: CASSLDPRAQVPRDRNYGYTF. Written as DNA, the CDR3 is TGTGCCAGCAGCTTAGACCCTCGGGCACAGGTCCCTCGAGATAGAAATTATGGCTACACCTTC.

V usage is TRBV5-4 and J usage is TRBJ2-7; the match to TRBD2 covers 11 bases. Germline CDR1 and CDR2: SGHNT and YYREEE (reference sequence). The length of the CDR3 is 14 residues. The junction had 4 bases not matched to a gene; V was cut back by 4 bases and J by 4 bases. The CDR3 sequence: CASSLSGRAYEQYF. CDR3 sequence (DNA): TGTGCCAGCAGCCTTAGCGGGAGGGCATACGAGCAGTACTTC.

This chain connects TRBV5-1 to TRBJ2-1, with 7 bases matching TRBD2. Germline V CDR1 and CDR2: SGHRS, YFSETQ. With 4 bases clipped from V and 5 bases from J, the junction kept 6 bases outside the gene matches. The CDR3 sequence is 14 residues long. The CDR3 spells CASSALGGDNEQFF. The DNA of the CDR3 is TGCGCCAGCAGCGCCCTGGGGGGGGACAATGAGCAGTTCTTC.

CDR3 region: CASRYTGVRTEAFF. In DNA form, the CDR3 reads TGTGCCAGTAGATACACAGGGGTGAGGACTGAAGCTTTCTTT. The rearrangement uses TRBV19 and TRBJ1-1, with 7 bases that match TRBD1. Losses at the gene ends were 6 bases for V and 5 bases for J; bases not matched to a gene: 9. This CDR3 region has 14 residues. Germline CDR1 is LNHDA and CDR2 is SQIVND (reference sequence).

This clone was seen only a few times. V and J are TRBV6-5 and TRBJ2-7; possibly TRBD1 for D (6 bases). The CDR3 contains 13 residues. Germline-derived CDR1 and CDR2 are MNHEY and SVGAGI. V was pared by 6 bases and J by 1 base, with 10 bases between. The CDR3 protein is CASRPGQSYEQYF. CDR3 bases: TGTGCCAGCAGGCCGGGACAATCCTACGAGCAGTACTTC.

The rearrangement links TRBV4-1 to TRBJ2-4; 13 bases align to TRBD2. This CDR3 has 16 amino acids. The germline V gene encodes CDR1 MGHRA and CDR2 YSYEKL. The junction had 9 bases not matched to a gene; V was cut back by 1 base and J by 12 bases. The DNA of the CDR3 is TGCGCCAGCAGCCAAGTTCGGACTAGCGGGAGACATGGTCAGTACTTC. Amino acids: CASSQVRTSGRHGQYF.

The V and J genes are TRBV7-9 and TRBJ2-7; 9 nucleotides line up with TRBD1. V trimming: 4 bases; J trimming: 4 bases; junction bases outside the gene matches: 5. Germline lookup yields CDR1 SEHNR and CDR2 FQNEAQ (reference sequence). The CDR3 covers 14 residues. The CDR3 nucleotides are TGTGCCAGCAGCTCCCGGGACAGGGTATACGAGCAGTACTTC. Protein product: CASSSRDRVYEQYF.

The chain carries TRBV5-6 and TRBJ2-7; 9 bases agree with TRBD2. This CDR3 comprises 16 residues. Germline V gene data show CDR1 as SGHDT and CDR2 as YYEEEE. The J segment lost 3 bases and the V segment lost 3 bases, leaving 10 bases of the junction unmatched. Here the CDR3 reads CASSSTSLAGFYEQYF. CDR3 in DNA: TGTGCCAGCAGCTCAACGAGCCTAGCGGGGTTCTACGAGCAGTACTTC.

The chain joins TRBV19 to TRBJ2-3, with D maybe TRBD1 (6 bases). The CDR3 loop spans 18 amino acids. The germline V and J ends were trimmed by 4 bases and 8 bases, with 28 bases remaining between them. Looked up from germline, CDR1 is LNHDA and CDR2 is SQIVND (reference sequence). CDR3: CASSTHRPDRAEEVTQYF. DNA for the CDR3: TGTGCCAGTAGTACGCACCGCCCGGACAGAGCCGAGGAGGTTACGCAGTATTTT.

The V gene is TRBV18, the J gene TRBJ2-7; TRBD2 matches 13 bases. Germline CDR1 reads KGHSH; CDR2 reads LQKENI. This CDR3 is built from 14 residues. The V segment lost 8 bases and the J segment 5 bases; nucleotides outside the gene matches: 6. The CDR3 DNA follows: TGTGCCAGCCGACCCGGACTAGCGGGAGACGAGCAGTACTTC. It codes for CASRPGLAGDEQYF.

The chain links TRBV9 to TRBJ2-3, with D possibly TRBD1 on 7 matching bases. The CDR3 extends over 17 amino acids. Germline CDR1 reads SGDLS; CDR2 reads YYNGEE. Trimming took 4 bases from V and 0 from J, leaving 18 bases between them. Here the CDR3 DNA reads TGTGCCAGCAGCCGCAGGGGGACTTCTTCTAGCACAGATACGCAGTATTTT. This encodes CASSRRGTSSSTDTQYF.

This sequence joins TRBV9 and TRBJ1-1; 9 bases map to TRBD1. Trimming cost V 0 bases and J 1 base; bases outside gene matches: 22. Germline lookup yields CDR1 SGDLS and CDR2 YYNGEE. The CDR3 totals 22 residues. The CDR3 nucleotides are TGTGCCAGCAGCGTAGCTCTTATTGGGGACAGGGTGATTACTGTTACGAACACTGAAGCTTTCTTT. The encoded protein is CASSVALIGDRVITVTNTEAFF.

This chain uses TRBV7-2 with TRBJ1-2; TRBD1 matches at 8 bases. Germline trimming cut 4 bases from V and 3 bases from J; bases unmatched to any gene: 1. From germline, CDR1 is SGHTA and CDR2 FQGNSA. CDR3 length equals 13 residues. In DNA form, the CDR3 reads TGTGCCAGCAGCTCGACAGGGGACTATGGCTACACCTTC. Its translation is CASSSTGDYGYTF.

The table lists this clone with a count of one. V is TRBV5-4 and J is TRBJ1-2; 9 positions agree with TRBD1. This CDR3 contains 18 residues. V shed 2 bases and J 4 bases; nucleotides not matched to a gene: 15. The V gene's germline CDR1 is SGHNT and CDR2 YYREEE (reference sequence). Here the CDR3 reads CASSFTINNRGRVYGYTF. The CDR3 DNA reads as TGTGCCAGCAGCTTTACAATTAATAACAGGGGGCGCGTCTATGGCTACACCTTC. Using reference TRBV5-4 and TRBJ1-2 for the parts outside the CDR3, the full variable domain is ETGVTQSPTHLIKTRGQQVTLRCSSQSGHNTVSWYQQALGQGPQFIFQYYREEENGRGNFPPRFSGLQFPNYSSELNVNALELDDSALYLCASSFTINNRGRVYGYTFGSGTRLTVV.

V and J are TRBV19 and TRBJ2-2; TRBD1 might be the D (5 bases). This CDR3 is built from 15 residues. The V and J ends lost 4 bases and 7 bases respectively, with 16 bases between them. CDR1 is LNHDA and CDR2 is SQIVND in the germline V gene (reference sequence). CDR3 bases: TGTGCCAGTAGTAACCCGCGTCAGGGATACGGGGAGCTGTTTTTT. Translation gives CASSNPRQGYGELFF. Full variable domain (remainder filled in from reference TRBV19 and TRBJ2-2): DGGITQSPKYLFRKEGQNVTLSCEQNLNHDAMYWYRQDPGQGLRLIYYSQIVNDFQKGDIAEGYSVSREKKESFPLTVTSAQKNPTAFYLCASSNPRQGYGELFFGEGSRLTVL.

This chain uses TRBV27 with TRBJ2-7, with a tentative D call TRBD2 (7 bases). CDR3 size: 17 residues. Germline values: CDR1 MNHEY, CDR2 SMNVEV (reference sequence). Trimming took off 6 bases at V and 7 bases at J, with 28 bases between the two ends. The CDR3 loop reads CASSPAGSEGVWGEQYF. CDR3 DNA: TGTGCCAGCAGCCCAGCGGGAAGTGAGGGGGTGTGGGGGGAGCAGTACTTC.

The chain employs TRBV2 and TRBJ2-1; the D is unclear. Germline V gene lookup returns CDR1 SNHLY and CDR2 FYNNEI. The germline V and J ends were trimmed by 3 bases and 0 bases, with 12 bases remaining between them. The CDR3 is made up of 16 amino acids. CDR3 nucleotide sequence: TGTGCCAGCAGTGAGAATGGTGGCTCCTCCTACAATGAGCAGTTCTTC. Translation: CASSENGGSSYNEQFF.

V usage is TRBV4-3 and J usage is TRBJ2-1; 10 nucleotides agree with TRBD1. Per the germline V gene, CDR1 is LGHNA and CDR2 is YSLEER. With V trimmed by 3 bases and J by 2 bases, 1 base remained unmatched. The CDR3 has 15 amino acids. CDR3 coding DNA: TGCGCCAGCAGCCAGACAGGGGGCACCTACAATGAGCAGTTCTTC. It specifies CASSQTGGTYNEQFF.

This chain's CDR3 is CASSSKAAYNEQFF. The CDR3, as DNA: TGTGCCAGCAGCTCCAAAGCCGCCTACAATGAGCAGTTCTTC. The chain couples TRBV5-5 to TRBJ2-1; D remains ambiguous. CDR1 SGHKS and CDR2 YYEKEE come from the germline V gene (reference sequence). The CDR3 is 14 residues long. The V end was cut by 3 bases, the J end by 2 bases, with 9 bases between.

CDR3 bases: TGCGCCAGCAGCCAAGATCTGTCTTTGGCCGGGAGAGGGTACAATGAGCAGTTCTTC. The encoded protein is CASSQDLSLAGRGYNEQFF. The V gene is TRBV4-3, the J gene TRBJ2-1, with a possible D match to TRBD2 (6 bases). Germline V CDR1 and CDR2: LGHNA, YSLEER. There are 19 residues in the CDR3. Trimming stripped 0 bases from V and 4 bases from J, with 22 bases between.

The V and J genes are TRBV7-9 and TRBJ2-1, with D perhaps TRBD1 (6 bases). This CDR3 is built from 13 residues. The ends were cut back, 2 bases at V and 9 bases at J, with 11 bases in the middle. CDR1 is SEHNR and CDR2 is FQNEAQ in the germline V gene (reference sequence). CDR3 DNA: TGTGCCAGCAGCTTAAACAGGGACGGTGAGCAGTTCTTC. This gives the protein CASSLNRDGEQFF.

The CDR3 coding sequence is TGTGCCAGCAGTTTTAATCTCCTCAACCCTGAGATGAACACTGAAGCTTTCTTT. Amino acids: CASSFNLLNPEMNTEAFF. The genes are TRBV28 and TRBJ1-1; D not certain. CDR3 length equals 18 residues. Trimming stripped 3 bases from V and 0 bases from J, with 20 bases between. Germline loops: CDR1 MDHEN, CDR2 SYDVKM.

This clone showed up just a few times. The chain couples TRBV5-6 to TRBJ1-2; D is unresolved. This CDR3 contains 13 residues. Trimming left V 0 bases short and J 6 bases short, with 9 bases between. Germline CDR1 is SGHDT and CDR2 is YYEEEE. CDR3 nucleotides: TGTGCCAGCAGCTTGGAGAGAACCCATGGCTACACCTTC. Amino acid sequence: CASSLERTHGYTF.

V and J are TRBV7-2 and TRBJ2-7, with 8 bases fitting TRBD2. Germline V CDR1 and CDR2: SGHTA, FQGNSA. This CDR3 has 15 residues. Losses at the gene ends were 2 bases for V and 1 base for J; bases not matched to a gene: 4. CDR3 sequence reads: CASSLSSGESYEQYF. In DNA, the CDR3 is TGTGCCAGCAGCTTAAGTAGCGGGGAGTCCTACGAGCAGTACTTC. The whole variable domain, filled in from reference TRBV7-2 and TRBJ2-7, reads GAGVSQSPSNKVTEKGKDVELRCDPISGHTALYWYRQSLGQGLEFLIYFQGNSAPDKSGLPSDRFSAERTGGSVSTLTIQRTQQEDSAVYLCASSLSSGESYEQYFGPGTRLTVT.

The table lists this clone with a few counts. J is TRBJ2-1 and V is TRBV28; a possible D gene is TRBD2 (5 bases). Germline loops: CDR1 MDHEN, CDR2 SYDVKM. With 5 bases removed from V and 6 bases from J, the gap between germline ends came to 17 bases. This CDR3 contains 15 residues. CDR3 sequence reads: CASSPRSLATNEQFF. The DNA for the CDR3 is TGTGCCAGCAGTCCCAGGAGCCTAGCTACCAATGAGCAGTTCTTC. Looking up the rest from reference TRBV28 and TRBJ2-1 gives the full variable domain: DVKVTQSSRYLVKRTGEKVFLECVQDMDHENMFWYRQDPGLGLRLIYFSYDVKMKEKGDIPEGYSVSREKKERFSLILESASTNQTSMYLCASSPRSLATNEQFFGPGTRLTVL.

This clone was counted a single time. The chain links TRBV4-2 to TRBJ2-3, with 7 positions matching TRBD2. This CDR3 comprises 16 residues. Losses at the gene ends were 0 bases for V and 6 bases for J; bases not matched to a gene: 9. Germline assignment: CDR1 LGHNA and CDR2 YNFKEQ. The CDR3 is CASSQEVGDGRDTQYF. The DNA of the CDR3 is TGTGCCAGCAGCCAAGAGGTCGGAGACGGGAGGGATACGCAGTATTTT.